This T cell receptor (beta chain) was captured in a study of identical twins. Overall study results and limits: Out-of-frame alpha sequences shared between twins exhibited an excess of low generation probability.

Only a few counts were recorded for this clonotype. Its antigen is as yet unknown. A single record per CDR3 protein comes from TCRdb applying MiXCR to the 5' RACE reads. The sample shows about 340,000 distinct CDR3 sequences, over 9% of them seen only once. Germline CDR1 reads MGHRA; CDR2 reads YSYEKL. V was pared by 2 bases and J by 1 base, with 2 bases of the junction left unmatched. The length of the CDR3 is 15 residues. The data were also submitted as part of a second study, on yellow fever vaccine responses in identical twins.

V is TRBV4-1 and J is TRBJ2-7; TRBD2 matches 10 bases. The sequence was collected from a woman between 18 and 30 years old in good health. The specimen sequenced was CD8+ T cells sorted from blood. The DNA of the CDR3 is TGCGCCAGCAGCCAATCTAGCGGGGGTTCCTACGAGCAGTACGTC. The encoded protein is CASSQSSGGSYEQYV.